This passage covers 2 T cell receptor beta chains from one sample sequenced in a study of CD8 T cells in ankylosing spondylitis. TCRdb processed the 5' RACE reads anew with MiXCR; each CDR3 protein has one entry. Of around 480,000 distinct CDR3 sequences listed, roughly a sixth were seen once; the top ten hold around 0.92%. These TCRs are of unknown antigen specificity. General study results and limits: For ankylosing spondylitis blood, a TCR beta motif of seven to nine highly homologous variants appeared characteristic.

Input material: blood, either unsorted or a sorted T cell fraction (not recorded which). The receptors originated from a male donor with ankylosing spondylitis.

The sample holds many counts of this clonotype. V gene TRBV29-1 combines with J gene TRBJ2-5; TRBD1 aligns across 7 bases. The junction had 7 bases not matched to a gene; V was cut back by 2 bases and J by 4 bases. Germline CDR1 reads SQVTM; CDR2 reads ANQGSEA. The CDR3 is 14 amino acids. CDR3 coding DNA: TGCAGCGTTGAACCCAGGGGGAATAGAGAGACCCAGTACTTC. Translated, it gives CSVEPRGNRETQYF.

The rearrangement uses TRBV12-3 or TRBV12-4 and TRBJ1-1, with a weak D call TRBD1 (5 bases). Trimming took 3 bases from V and 1 from J, leaving 15 bases between them. The CDR3 totals 16 residues. CDR3 in amino acids: CASSFVLVGGNTEAFF. The CDR3 coding sequence is TGTGCCAGCAGTTTTGTTCTGGTTGGGGGGAACACTGAAGCTTTCTTT.